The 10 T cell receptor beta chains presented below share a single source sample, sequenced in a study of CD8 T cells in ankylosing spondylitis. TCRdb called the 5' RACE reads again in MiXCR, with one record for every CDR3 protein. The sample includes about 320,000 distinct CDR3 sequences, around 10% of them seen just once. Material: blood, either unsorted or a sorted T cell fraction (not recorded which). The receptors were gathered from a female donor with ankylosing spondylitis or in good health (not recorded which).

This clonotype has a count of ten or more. CDR3 sequence reads: CSVETDRAGRLNEQFF. The CDR3 coding sequence is TGCAGCGTTGAAACAGACCGGGCAGGGCGCCTGAATGAGCAGTTCTTC. The chain has TRBV29-1 and TRBJ2-1, with D possibly TRBD1 on 5 matching bases. CDR3 length: 16 residues. Germline-derived CDR1 and CDR2 are SQVTM and ANQGSEA. V was clipped by 2 bases and J by 7 bases, with 21 bases between them.

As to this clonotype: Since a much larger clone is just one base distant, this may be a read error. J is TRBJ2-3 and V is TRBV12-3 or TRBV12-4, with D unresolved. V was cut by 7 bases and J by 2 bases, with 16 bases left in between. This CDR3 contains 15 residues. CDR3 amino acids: CASTTQVGFTDTQYF. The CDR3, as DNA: TGTGCCAGCACTACTCAGGTGGGCTTCACAGATACGCAGTATTTT.

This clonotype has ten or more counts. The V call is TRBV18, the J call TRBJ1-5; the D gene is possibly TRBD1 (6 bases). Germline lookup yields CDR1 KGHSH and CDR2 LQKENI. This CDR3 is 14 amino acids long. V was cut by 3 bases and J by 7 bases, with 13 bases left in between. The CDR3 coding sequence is TGTGCCAGCTCACCGATCAGTGGGGGCCAGCCCCAGCATTTT. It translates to CASSPISGGQPQHF. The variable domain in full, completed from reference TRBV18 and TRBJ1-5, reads NAGVMQNPRHLVRRRGQEARLRCSPMKGHSHVYWYRQLPEEGLKFMVYLQKENIIDESGMPKERFSAEFPKEGPSILRIQQVVRGDSAAYFCASSPISGGQPQHFGDGTRLSIL.

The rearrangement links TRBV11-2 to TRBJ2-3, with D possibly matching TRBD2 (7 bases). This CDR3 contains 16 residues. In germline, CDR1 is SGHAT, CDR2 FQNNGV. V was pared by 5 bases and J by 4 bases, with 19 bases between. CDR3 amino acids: CASSPLGGLSPDTQYF. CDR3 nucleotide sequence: TGTGCCAGCAGCCCTTTAGGGGGACTATCCCCAGATACGCAGTATTTT.

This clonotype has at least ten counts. The DNA of the CDR3 is TGTGCCAGCAGTTTATCGGGGGGCCAATATAATTCACCCCTCCACTTT. Its translation: CASSLSGGQYNSPLHF. V usage is TRBV28 and J usage is TRBJ1-6; tentative D call: TRBD1 (6 bases). The CDR3 extends over 16 amino acids. Per the germline V gene, CDR1 is MDHEN and CDR2 is SYDVKM. V was shortened by 1 base and J by 4 bases, with 11 bases between the two germline ends.

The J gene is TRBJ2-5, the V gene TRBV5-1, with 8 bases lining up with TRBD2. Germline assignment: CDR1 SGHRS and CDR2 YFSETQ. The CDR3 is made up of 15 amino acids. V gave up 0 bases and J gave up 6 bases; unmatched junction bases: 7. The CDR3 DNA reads TGCGCCAGCAGCTTGGGAACGACTAGCGAGAAGACCCAGTACTTC. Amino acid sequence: CASSLGTTSEKTQYF.

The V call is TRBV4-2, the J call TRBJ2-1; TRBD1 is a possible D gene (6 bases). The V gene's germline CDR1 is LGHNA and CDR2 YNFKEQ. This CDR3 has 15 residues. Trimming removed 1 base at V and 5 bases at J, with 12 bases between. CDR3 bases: TGTGCCAGCAGCCAAGGTGGGGACACAGACAATGAGCAGTTCTTC. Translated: CASSQGGDTDNEQFF.

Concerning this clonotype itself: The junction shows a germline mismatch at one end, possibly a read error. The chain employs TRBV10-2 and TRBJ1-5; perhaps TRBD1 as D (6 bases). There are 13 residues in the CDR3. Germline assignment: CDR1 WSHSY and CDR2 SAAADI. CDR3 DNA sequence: TGCGCCAGCACTGGACAGAACAATCGGCCCCAGCATTTT. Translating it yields CASTGQNNRPQHF.

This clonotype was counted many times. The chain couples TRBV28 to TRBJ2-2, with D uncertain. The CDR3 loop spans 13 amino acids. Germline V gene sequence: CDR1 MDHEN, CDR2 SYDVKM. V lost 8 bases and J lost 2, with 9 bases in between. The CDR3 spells CASFGPNTGELFF. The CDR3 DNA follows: TGTGCCAGCTTCGGACCAAACACCGGGGAGCTGTTTTTT.

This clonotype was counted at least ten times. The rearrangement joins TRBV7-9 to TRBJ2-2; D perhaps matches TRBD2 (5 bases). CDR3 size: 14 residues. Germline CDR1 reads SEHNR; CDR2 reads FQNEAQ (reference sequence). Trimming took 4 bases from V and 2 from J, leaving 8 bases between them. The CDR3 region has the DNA TGTGCCAGCAGCTCAGACTATAACACCGGGGAGCTGTTTTTT. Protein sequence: CASSSDYNTGELFF.